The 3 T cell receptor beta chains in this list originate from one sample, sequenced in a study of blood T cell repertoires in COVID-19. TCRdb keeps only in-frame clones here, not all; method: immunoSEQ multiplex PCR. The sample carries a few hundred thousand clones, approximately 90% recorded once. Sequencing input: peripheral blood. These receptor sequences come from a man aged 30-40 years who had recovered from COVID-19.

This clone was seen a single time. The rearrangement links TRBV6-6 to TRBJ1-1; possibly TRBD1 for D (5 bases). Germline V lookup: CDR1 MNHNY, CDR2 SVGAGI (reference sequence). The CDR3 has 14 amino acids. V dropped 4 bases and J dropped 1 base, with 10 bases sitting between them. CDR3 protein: CASSFREQNTEAFF. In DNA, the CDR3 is TGTGCCAGCAGTTTCAGGGAACAGAACACTGAAGCTTTCTTT.

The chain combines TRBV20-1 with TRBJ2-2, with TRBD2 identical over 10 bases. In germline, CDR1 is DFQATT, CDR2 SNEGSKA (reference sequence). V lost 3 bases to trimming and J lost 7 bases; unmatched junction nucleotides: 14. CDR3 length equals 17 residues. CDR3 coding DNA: TGCAGTGCTAGTCTCCTAGCGGGGGACCTATGGGGCGGGGAGCTGTTTTTT. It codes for CSASLLAGDLWGGELFF.

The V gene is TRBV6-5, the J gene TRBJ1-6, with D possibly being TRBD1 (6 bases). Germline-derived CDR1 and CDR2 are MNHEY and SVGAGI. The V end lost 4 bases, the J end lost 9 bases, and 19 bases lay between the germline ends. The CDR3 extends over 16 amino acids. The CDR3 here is CASSFLRDRWGSPLHF. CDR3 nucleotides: TGTGCCAGCAGTTTCCTGCGCGACAGGTGGGGTTCACCCCTCCACTTT.